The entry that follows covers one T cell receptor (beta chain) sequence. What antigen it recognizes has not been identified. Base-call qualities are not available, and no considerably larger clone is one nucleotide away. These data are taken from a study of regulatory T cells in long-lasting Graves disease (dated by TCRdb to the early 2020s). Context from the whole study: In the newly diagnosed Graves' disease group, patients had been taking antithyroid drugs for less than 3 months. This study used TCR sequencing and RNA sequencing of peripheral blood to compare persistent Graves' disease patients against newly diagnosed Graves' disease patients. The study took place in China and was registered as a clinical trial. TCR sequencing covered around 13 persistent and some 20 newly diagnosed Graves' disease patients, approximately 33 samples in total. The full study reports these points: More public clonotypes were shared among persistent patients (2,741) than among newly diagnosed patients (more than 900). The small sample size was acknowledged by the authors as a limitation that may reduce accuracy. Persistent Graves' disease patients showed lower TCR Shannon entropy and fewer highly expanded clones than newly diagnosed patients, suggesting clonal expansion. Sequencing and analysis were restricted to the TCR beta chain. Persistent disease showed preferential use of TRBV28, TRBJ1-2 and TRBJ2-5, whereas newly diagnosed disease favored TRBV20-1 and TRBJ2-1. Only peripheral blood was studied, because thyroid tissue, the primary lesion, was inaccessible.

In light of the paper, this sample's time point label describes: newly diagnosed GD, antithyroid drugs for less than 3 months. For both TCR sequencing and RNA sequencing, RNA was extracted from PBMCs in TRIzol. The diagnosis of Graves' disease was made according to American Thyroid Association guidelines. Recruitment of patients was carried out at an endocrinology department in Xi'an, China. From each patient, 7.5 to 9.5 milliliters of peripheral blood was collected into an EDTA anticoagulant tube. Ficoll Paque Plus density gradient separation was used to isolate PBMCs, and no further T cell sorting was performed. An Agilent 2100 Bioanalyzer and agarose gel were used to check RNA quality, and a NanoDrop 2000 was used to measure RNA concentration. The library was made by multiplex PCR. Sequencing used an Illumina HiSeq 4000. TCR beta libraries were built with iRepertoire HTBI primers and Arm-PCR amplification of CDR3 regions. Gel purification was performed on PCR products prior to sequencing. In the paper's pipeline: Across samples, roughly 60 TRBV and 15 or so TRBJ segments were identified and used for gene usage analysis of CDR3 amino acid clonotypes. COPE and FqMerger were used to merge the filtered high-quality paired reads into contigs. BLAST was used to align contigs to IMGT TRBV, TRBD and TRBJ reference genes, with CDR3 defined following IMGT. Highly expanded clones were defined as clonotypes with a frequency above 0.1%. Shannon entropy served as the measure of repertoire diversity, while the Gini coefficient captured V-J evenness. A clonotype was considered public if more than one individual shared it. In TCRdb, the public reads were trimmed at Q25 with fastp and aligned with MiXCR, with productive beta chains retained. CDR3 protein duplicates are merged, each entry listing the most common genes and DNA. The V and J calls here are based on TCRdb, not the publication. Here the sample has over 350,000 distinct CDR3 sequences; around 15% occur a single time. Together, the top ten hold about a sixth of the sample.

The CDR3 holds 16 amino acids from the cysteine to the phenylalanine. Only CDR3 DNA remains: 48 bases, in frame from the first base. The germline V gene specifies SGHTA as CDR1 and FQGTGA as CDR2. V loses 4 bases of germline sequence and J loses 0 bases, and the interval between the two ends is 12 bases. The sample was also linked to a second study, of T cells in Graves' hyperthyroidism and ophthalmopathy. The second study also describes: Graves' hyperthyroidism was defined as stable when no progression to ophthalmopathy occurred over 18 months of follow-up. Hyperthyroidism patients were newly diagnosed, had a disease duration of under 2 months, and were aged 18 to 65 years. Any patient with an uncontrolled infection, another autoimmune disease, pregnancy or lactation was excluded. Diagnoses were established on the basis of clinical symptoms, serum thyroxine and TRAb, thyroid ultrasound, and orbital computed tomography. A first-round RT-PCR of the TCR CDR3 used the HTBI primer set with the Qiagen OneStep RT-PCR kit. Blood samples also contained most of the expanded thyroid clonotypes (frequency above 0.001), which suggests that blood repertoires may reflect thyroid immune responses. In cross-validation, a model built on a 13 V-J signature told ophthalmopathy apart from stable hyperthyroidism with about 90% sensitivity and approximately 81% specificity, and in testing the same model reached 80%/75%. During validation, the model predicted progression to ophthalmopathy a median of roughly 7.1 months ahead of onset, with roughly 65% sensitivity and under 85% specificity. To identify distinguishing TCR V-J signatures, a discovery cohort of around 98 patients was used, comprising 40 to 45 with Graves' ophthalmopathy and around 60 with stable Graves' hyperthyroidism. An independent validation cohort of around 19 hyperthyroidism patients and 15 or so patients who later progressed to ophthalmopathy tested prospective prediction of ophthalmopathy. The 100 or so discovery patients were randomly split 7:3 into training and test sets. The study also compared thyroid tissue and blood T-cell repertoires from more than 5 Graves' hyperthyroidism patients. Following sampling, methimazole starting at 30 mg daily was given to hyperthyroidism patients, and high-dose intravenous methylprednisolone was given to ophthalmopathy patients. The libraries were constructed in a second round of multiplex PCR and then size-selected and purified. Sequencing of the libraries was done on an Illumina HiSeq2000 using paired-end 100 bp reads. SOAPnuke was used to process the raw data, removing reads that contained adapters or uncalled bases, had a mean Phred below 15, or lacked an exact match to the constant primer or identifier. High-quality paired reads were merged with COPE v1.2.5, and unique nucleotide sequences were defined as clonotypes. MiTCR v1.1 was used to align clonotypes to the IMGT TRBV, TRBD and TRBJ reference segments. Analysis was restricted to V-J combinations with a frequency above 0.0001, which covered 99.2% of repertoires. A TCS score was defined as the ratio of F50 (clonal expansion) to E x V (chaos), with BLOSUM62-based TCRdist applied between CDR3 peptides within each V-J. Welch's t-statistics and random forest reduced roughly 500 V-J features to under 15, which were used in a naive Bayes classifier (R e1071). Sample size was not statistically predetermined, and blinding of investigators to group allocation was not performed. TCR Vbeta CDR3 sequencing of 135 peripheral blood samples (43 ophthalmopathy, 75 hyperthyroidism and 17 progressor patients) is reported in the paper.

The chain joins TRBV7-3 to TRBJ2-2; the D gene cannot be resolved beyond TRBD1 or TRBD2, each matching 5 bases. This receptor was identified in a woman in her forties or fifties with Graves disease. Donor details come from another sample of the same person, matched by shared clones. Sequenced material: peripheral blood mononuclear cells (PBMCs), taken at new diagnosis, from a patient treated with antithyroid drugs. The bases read TGTGCCAGCAGCTCTCCCGGGGCCCCGAACACCGGGGAGCTGTTTTTT. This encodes CASSSPGAPNTGELFF.